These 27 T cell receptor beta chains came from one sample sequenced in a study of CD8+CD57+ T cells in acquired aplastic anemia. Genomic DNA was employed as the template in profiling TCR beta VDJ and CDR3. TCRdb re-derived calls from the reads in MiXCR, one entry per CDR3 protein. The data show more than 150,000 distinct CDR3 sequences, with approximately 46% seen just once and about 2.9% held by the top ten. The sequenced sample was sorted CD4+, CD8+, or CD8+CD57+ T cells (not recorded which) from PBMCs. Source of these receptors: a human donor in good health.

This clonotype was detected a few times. The CDR3 DNA reads TGTGCCAGCAGTACGACGGGACAGGGTTCCATATTATTGGGTTCACCCCTCCACTTT. Its protein is CASSTTGQGSILLGSPLHF. The chain employs TRBV28 and TRBJ1-6, with TRBD1 identical over 9 bases. The CDR3 totals 19 residues. The V gene's germline CDR1 is MDHEN and CDR2 SYDVKM. The ends lost 5 bases at V and 9 bases at J; junction bases unmatched: 20.

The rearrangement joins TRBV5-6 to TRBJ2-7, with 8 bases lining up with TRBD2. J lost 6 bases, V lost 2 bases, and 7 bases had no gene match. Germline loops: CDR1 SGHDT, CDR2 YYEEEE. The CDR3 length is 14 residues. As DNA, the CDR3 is TGTGCCAGCAGCTTAAGGTCGGCGGGGGGCGAGCAGTACTTC. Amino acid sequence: CASSLRSAGGEQYF.

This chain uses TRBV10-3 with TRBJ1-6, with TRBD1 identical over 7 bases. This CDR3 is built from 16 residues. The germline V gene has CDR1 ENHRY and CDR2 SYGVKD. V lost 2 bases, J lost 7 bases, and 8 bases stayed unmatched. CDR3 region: CAISEAKTGNNSPLHF. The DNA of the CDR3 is TGTGCCATCAGTGAGGCGAAGACAGGGAACAATTCACCCCTCCACTTT.

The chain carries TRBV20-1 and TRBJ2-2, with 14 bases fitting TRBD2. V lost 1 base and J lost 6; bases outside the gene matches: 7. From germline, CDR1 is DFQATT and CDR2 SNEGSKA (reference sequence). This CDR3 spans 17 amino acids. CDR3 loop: CSARVWTSGRRSGELFF. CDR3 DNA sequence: TGCAGTGCTAGAGTGTGGACTAGCGGGAGGAGGTCCGGGGAGCTGTTTTTT.

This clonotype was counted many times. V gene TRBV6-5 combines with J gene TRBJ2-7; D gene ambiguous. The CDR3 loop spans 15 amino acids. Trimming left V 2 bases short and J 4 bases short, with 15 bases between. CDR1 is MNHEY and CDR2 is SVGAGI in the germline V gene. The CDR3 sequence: CASSYLPSVEYEQYF. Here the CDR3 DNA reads TGTGCCAGCAGTTACCTCCCTTCAGTTGAATACGAGCAGTACTTC.

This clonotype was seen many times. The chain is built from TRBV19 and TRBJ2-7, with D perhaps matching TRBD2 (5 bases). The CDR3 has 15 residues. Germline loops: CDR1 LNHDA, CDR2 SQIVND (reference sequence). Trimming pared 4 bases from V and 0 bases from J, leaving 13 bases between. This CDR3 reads CASSSRDYNSYEQYF. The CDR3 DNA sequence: TGTGCCAGTAGTAGTAGAGACTACAACTCCTACGAGCAGTACTTC. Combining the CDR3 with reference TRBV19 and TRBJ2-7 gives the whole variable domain DGGITQSPKYLFRKEGQNVTLSCEQNLNHDAMYWYRQDPGQGLRLIYYSQIVNDFQKGDIAEGYSVSREKKESFPLTVTSAQKNPTAFYLCASSSRDYNSYEQYFGPGTRLTVT.

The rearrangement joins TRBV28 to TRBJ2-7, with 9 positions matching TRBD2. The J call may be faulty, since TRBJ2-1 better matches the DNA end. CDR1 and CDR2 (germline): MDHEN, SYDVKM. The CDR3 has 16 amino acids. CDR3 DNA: TGTGCCAGCAGTTTAATAGGGCGGGAGGGCCTTCGGGAGCAGTTCTTC. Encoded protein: CASSLIGREGLREQFF.

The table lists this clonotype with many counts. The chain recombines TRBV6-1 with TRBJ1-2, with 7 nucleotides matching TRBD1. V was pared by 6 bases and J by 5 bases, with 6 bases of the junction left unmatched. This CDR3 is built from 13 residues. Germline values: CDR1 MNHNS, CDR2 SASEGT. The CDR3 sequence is CASRPGTAYGYTF. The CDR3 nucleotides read TGTGCCAGCAGACCCGGGACAGCATATGGCTACACCTTC.

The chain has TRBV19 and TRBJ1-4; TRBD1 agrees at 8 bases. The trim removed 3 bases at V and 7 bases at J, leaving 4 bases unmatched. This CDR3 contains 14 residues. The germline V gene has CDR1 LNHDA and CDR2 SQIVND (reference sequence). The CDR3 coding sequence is TGTGCCAGTAGTATGGACAGGGACAGTGAAAAACTGTTTTTT. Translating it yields CASSMDRDSEKLFF.

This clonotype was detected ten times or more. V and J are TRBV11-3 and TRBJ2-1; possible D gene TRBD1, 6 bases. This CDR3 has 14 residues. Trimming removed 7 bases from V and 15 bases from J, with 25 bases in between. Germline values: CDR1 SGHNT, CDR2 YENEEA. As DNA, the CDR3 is TGTGCCAGCAACCCGACTCAGGGGAGACGGCCGGGGTTCTTC. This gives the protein CASNPTQGRRPGFF.

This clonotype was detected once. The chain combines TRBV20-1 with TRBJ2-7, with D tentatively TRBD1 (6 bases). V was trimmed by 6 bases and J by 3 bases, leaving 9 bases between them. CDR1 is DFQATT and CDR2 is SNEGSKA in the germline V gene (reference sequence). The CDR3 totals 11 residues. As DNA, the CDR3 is TGCAGTGCCATACAGGGCTACGAGCAGTACTTC. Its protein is CSAIQGYEQYF.

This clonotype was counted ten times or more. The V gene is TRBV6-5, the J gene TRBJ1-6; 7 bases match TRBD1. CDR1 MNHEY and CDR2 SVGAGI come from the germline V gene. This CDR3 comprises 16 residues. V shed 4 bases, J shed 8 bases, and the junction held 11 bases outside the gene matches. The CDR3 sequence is CASSSGLQGVHSPLHF. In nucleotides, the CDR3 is TGTGCCAGCAGTTCCGGCCTCCAGGGGGTTCATTCACCCCTCCACTTT.

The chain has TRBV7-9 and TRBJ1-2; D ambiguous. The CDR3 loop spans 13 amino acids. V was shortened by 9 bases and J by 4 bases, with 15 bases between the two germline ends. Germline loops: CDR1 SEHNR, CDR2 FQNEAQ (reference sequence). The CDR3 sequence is CASRLQAPYGYTF. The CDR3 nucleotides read TGTGCCAGTAGACTTCAGGCCCCCTATGGCTACACCTTC.

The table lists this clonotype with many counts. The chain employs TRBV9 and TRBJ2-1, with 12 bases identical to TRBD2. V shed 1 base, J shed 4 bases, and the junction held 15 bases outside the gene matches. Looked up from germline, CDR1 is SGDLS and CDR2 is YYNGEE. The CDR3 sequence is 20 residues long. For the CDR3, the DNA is TGTGCCAGCAGCGTAACGATCGGGGGACTAGCGGGTAGATCATACAATGAGCAGTTCTTC. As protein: CASSVTIGGLAGRSYNEQFF.

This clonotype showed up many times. The CDR3 coding sequence is TGCAGTGCTAGGGACGGAGCTAACTATGGCTACACCTTC. Its translation: CSARDGANYGYTF. The J gene is TRBJ1-2, the V gene TRBV20-1, with no clear D. Germline V gene sequence: CDR1 DFQATT, CDR2 SNEGSKA (reference sequence). Trimming pared 3 bases from V and 0 bases from J, leaving 8 bases between. This CDR3 comprises 13 residues.

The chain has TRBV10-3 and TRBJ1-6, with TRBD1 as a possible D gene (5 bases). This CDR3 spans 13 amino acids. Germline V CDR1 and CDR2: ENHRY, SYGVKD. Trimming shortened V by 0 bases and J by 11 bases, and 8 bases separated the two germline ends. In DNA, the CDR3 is TGTGCCATCAGTGAGTCTGGGGCAGCACCCCTCCACTTT. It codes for CAISESGAAPLHF.

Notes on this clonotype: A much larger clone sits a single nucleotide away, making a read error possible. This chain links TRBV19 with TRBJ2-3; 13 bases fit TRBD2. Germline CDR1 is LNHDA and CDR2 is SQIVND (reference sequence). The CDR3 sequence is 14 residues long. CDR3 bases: TGTGTCAGTAGCAGGACTAGCGGGGGAAATACGCAGTATTTT. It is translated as CVSSRTSGGNTQYF.

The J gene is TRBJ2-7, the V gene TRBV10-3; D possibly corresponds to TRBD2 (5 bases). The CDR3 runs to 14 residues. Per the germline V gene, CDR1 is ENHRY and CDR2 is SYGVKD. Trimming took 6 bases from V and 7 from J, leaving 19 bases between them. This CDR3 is CAISLGMVGGEQYF. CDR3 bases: TGTGCCATCAGCCTAGGGATGGTTGGAGGTGAGCAGTACTTC.

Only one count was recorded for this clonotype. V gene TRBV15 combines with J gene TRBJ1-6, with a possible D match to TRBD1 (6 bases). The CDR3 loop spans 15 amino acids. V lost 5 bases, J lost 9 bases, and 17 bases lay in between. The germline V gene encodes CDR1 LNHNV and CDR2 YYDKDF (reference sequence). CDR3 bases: TGTGCCACCAGCCGAGGGGGATATGGGAGTTCACCCCTCCACTTT. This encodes CATSRGGYGSSPLHF.

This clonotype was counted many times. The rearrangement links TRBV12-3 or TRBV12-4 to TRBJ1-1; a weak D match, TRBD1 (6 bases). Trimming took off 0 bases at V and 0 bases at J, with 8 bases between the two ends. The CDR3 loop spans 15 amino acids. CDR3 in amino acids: CASSLAAGVNTEAFF. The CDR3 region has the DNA TGTGCCAGCAGTTTAGCCGCAGGGGTGAACACTGAAGCTTTCTTT.

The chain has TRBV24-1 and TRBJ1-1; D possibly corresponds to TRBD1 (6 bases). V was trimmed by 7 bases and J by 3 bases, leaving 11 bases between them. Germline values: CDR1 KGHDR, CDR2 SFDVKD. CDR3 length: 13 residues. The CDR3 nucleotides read TGTGCCACCAGCCTGACAGGTTACACTGAAGCTTTCTTT. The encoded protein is CATSLTGYTEAFF.

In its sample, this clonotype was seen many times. In DNA form, the CDR3 reads TGTGCCAGTACCGAGGGGCCTGGGGCCAACGTCCTGACTTTC. Protein sequence: CASTEGPGANVLTF. The chain joins TRBV19 to TRBJ2-6, with D perhaps TRBD1 or TRBD2 (5 bases each). This CDR3 contains 14 residues. Germline V CDR1 and CDR2: LNHDA, SQIVND (reference sequence). V dropped 7 bases and J dropped 2 bases, with 9 bases sitting between them.

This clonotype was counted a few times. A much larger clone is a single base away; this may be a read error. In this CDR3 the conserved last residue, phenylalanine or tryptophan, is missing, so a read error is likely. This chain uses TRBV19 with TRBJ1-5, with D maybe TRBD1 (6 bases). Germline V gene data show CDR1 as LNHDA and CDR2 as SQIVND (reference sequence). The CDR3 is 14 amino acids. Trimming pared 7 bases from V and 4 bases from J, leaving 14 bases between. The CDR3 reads CASTPTGRNQPQHL. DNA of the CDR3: TGTGCCAGTACCCCGACAGGACGAAATCAGCCCCAGCATCTT.

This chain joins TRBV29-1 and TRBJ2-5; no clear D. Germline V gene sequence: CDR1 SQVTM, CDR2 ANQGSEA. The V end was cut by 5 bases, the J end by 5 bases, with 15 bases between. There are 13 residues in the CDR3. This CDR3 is CSVRVDANETQYF. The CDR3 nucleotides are TGCAGCGTTAGAGTGGATGCCAATGAGACCCAGTACTTC.

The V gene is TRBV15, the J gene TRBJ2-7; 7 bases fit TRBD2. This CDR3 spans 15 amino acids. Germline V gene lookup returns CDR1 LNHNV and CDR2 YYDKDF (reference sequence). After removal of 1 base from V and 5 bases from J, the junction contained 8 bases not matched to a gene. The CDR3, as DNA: TGTGCCACCAGCAGAGGGGGTGGGGAGGGCGACGAGCAGTACTTC. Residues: CATSRGGGEGDEQYF.

CDR3 in DNA: TGTGCCAGCAGTGCAACCGGGACCACAGGGGAGCAGTACTTC. It encodes CASSATGTTGEQYF. The chain recombines TRBV2 with TRBJ2-7; D is perhaps TRBD1 (6 bases). Germline-derived CDR1 and CDR2 are SNHLY and FYNNEI. The CDR3 totals 14 residues. Trimming took 4 bases from V and 7 from J, leaving 17 bases between them.

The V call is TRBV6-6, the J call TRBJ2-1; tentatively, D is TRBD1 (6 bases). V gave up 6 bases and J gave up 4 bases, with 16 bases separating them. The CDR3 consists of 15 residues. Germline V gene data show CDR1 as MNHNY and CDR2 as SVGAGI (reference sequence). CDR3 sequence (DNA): TGTGCCAGCAGCCTAGGGCAGGGGCGGTACAATGAGCAGTTCTTC. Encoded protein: CASSLGQGRYNEQFF.